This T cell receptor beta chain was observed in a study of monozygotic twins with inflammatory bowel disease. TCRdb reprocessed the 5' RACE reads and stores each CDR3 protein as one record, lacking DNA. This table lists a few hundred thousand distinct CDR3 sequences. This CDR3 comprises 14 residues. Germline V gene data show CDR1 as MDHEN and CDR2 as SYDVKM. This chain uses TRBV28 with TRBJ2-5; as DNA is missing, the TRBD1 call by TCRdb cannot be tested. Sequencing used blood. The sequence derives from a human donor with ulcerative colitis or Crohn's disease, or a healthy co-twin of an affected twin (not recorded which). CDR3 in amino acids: CASSSLESLETQYF.